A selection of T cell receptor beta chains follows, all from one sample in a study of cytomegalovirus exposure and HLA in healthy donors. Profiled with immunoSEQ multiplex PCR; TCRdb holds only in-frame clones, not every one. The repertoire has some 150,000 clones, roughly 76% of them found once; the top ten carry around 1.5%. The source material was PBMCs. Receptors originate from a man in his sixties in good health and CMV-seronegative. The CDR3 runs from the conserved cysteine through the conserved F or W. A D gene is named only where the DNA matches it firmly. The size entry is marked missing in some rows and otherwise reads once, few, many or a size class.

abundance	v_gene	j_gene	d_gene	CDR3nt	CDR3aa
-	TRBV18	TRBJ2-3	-	TGTGCCAGCTCACCAGTCCAGAGGGCCACAGATACGCAGTATTTT	CASSPVQRATDTQYF
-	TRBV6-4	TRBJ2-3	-	TGTGCCAGCAGTGACGGGGCGCGCTCAGATACGCAGTATTTT	CASSDGARSDTQYF
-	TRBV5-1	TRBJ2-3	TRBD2	TGCGCCAGCAGCCCAGGACTAGCTACAGATACGCAGTATTTT	CASSPGLATDTQYF
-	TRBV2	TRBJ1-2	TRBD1	TGTGCCAGCAAAGGACAGGGAGGCGGCTACACCTTC	CASKGQGGGYTF
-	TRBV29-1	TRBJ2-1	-	TGCAGCGTTGGACGGGGGTCCAATGAGCAGTTCTTC	CSVGRGSNEQFF
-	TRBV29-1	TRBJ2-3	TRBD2	TGCAGCGTGGCCGGGACTAGCGGGGGAACAGATACGCAGTATTTT	CSVAGTSGGTDTQYF
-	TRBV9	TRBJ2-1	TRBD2	TGTGCCAGCAGCGTAGGAGCGGGGGGGCCGGGTAGGAATGAGCAGTTCTTC	CASSVGAGGPGRNEQFF
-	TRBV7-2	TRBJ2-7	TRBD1	TGTGCCAGCAGCCCGGACAGGGGAAGGAACGAGCAGTACTTC	CASSPDRGRNEQYF
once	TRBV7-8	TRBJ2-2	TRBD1	TGTGCCAGCAGCGTTACAGGGGGCTTCACCGGGGAGCTGTTTTTT	CASSVTGGFTGELFF
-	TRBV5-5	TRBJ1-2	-	TGTGCCAGCAGCACCGGGCCCCAAGAGGCTAGCACTTATGGCTACACCTTC	CASSTGPQEASTYGYTF
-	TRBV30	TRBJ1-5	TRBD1	TGTGCCTGGAGTGCCCCTACAGGGGGCCATCAGCCCCAGCATTTT	CAWSAPTGGHQPQHF
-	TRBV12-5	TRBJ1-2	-	TGTGCTAGTGGTTTGGAAGGAGAGAGGGGCTACACCTTC	CASGLEGERGYTF
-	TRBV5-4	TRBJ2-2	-	TGTGCCAGCAGCCGGGAAACCCCGGGCACCGGGGAGCTGTTTTTT	CASSRETPGTGELFF
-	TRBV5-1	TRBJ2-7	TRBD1	TGCGCCAGCAGCCCGGGCGGGACAGGGGCCTACGAGCAGTACTTC	CASSPGGTGAYEQYF
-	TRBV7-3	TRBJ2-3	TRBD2	TGTGCCAGCAGCGACGGGAGGCAAGCGGGGAGCACAGATACGCAGTATTTT	CASSDGRQAGSTDTQYF
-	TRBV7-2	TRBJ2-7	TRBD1	TGTGCCAGCAGCTTAGTATGGACAGGGGCCCACGAGCAGTACTTC	CASSLVWTGAHEQYF
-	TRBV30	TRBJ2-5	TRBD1	TGTGCCTGGAGACGGACAGGGGGTGTTGCGACCCAGTACTTC	CAWRRTGGVATQYF
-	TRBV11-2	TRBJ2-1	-	TGTGCCAGCAGCTCGGTCTACAATGAGCAGTTCTTC	CASSSVYNEQFF
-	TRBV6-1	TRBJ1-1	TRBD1	TGTGCCAGCAGAACGGGACAGGGGATGAACACTGAAGCTTTCTTT	CASRTGQGMNTEAFF
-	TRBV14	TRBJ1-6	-	TGTGCCAGCAGCCCCAGTTTCTGGTCACCCCTCCACTTT	CASSPSFWSPLHF
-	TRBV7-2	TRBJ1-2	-	TGTGCCAGCAGCTTAATTCAGATGGGGCGGTATGGCTACACCTTC	CASSLIQMGRYGYTF
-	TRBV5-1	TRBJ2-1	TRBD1	TGCGCCAGCAGCGGGGGACAGGGGCCCTACAATGAGCAGTTCTTC	CASSGGQGPYNEQFF
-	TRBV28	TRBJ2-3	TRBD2	TGTGCCAGCAGTTTTGATCTAGCGGGGGGCACAGATACGCAGTATTTT	CASSFDLAGGTDTQYF
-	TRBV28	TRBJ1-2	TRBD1	TGTGCCAGCAGGCGGGGACAGTCTTTCGATGGCTACACCTTC	CASRRGQSFDGYTF
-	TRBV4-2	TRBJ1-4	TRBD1	TGTGCCAGCAGCCGCGGCTCGGGACAGTGGAATGAAAAACTGTTTTTT	CASSRGSGQWNEKLFF
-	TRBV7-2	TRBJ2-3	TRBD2	TGTGCCAGCAGCTTAGTCCTACTAGCGGGGCCCCTTAGCACAGATACGCAGTATTTT	CASSLVLLAGPLSTDTQYF
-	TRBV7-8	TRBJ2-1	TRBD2	TGTGCCAGCAGCCCTAACCCGGGAGGGAGGATTAACAACTACAATGAGCAGTTCTTC	CASSPNPGGRINNYNEQFF
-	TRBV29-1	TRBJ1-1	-	TGCAGCGTTGAAGCGGCGGGGAGCACTGAAGCTTTCTTT	CSVEAAGSTEAFF
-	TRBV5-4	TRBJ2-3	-	TGTGCCAGCAGCTTGGCTAGAACGCACAGCACAGATACGCAGTATTTT	CASSLARTHSTDTQYF
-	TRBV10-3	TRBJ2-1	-	TGTGCCATCAGCCCAAAACTAAGACAGGATGCTCGGAATGAGCAGTTCTTC	CAISPKLRQDARNEQFF
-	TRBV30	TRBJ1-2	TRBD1	TGTGCCTGGAACAAAATAGGACAGGGTAATGGCTACACCTTC	CAWNKIGQGNGYTF
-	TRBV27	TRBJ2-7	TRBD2	TGTGCCAGCAGTTCCCTTGGCGGGAGTAGGCCCTACGAGCAGTACTTC	CASSSLGGSRPYEQYF
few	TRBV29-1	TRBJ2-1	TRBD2	TGCAGCGTTGAAGAGCCGACTAGCGGGACTGACGATGAGCAGTTCTTC	CSVEEPTSGTDDEQFF
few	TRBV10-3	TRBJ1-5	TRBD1	TGTGCCATCGGTACAGGGGACAGCAATCAGCCCCAGCATTTT	CAIGTGDSNQPQHF
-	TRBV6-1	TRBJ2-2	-	TGTGCCAGCAGTGAAGCGCTTCGGAGGGGGCGGATCGGGGAGCTGTTTTTT	CASSEALRRGRIGELFF
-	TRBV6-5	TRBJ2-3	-	TGTGCCAGCAGTTCCCCAGCAGATACGCAGTATTTT	CASSSPADTQYF
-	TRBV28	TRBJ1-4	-	TGTGCCAGCAGAGTAGGGGGTGACCGAAAAAAACTGTTTTTT	CASRVGGDRKKLFF
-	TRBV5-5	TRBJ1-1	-	TGTGCCAGCAGCCCAAGGATTCAGGGGTTGAGGAACACTGAAGCTTTCTTT	CASSPRIQGLRNTEAFF
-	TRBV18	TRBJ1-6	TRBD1	TGTGCCAGCTCACCTACTCAGGGGGCAGCTAATTCACCCCTCCACTTT	CASSPTQGAANSPLHF
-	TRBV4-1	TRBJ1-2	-	TGCGCCAGCAGCCAAGATTTGCGGGGGCGGGTTGGCTACACCTTC	CASSQDLRGRVGYTF